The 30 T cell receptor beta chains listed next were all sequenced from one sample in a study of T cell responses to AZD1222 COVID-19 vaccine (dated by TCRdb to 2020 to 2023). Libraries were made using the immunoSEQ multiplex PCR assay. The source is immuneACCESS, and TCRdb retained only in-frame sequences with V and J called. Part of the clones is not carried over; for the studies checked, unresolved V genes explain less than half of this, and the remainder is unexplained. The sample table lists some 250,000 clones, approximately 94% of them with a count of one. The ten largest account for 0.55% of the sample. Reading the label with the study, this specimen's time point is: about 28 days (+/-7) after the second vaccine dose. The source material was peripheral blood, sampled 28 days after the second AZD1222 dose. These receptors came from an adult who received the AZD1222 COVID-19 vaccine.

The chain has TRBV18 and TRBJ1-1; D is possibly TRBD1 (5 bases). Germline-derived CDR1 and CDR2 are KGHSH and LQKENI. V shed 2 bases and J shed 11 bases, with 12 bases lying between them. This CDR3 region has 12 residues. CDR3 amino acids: CASSPSPGGAFF. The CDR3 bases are TGTGCCAGCTCACCATCGCCCGGGGGGGCTTTCTTT.

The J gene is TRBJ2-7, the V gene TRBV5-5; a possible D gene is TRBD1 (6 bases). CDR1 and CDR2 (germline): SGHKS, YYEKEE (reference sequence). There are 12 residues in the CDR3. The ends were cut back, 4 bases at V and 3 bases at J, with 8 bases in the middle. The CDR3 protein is CASSGQYYEQYF. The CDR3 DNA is TGTGCCAGCAGCGGACAGTACTACGAGCAGTACTTC.

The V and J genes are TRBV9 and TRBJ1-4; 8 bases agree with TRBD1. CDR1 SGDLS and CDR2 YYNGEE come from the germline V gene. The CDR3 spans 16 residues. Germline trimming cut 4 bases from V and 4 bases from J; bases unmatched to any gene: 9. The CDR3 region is CASSHGQGQNNEKLFF. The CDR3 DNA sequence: TGTGCCAGCAGCCACGGACAGGGACAGAATAATGAAAAACTGTTTTTT.

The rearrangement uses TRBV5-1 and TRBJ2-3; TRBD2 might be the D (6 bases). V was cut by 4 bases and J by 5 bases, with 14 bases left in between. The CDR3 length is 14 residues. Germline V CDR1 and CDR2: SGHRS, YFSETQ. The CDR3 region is CASSPGGAEDTQYF. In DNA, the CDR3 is TGCGCCAGCAGCCCCGGAGGGGCTGAAGATACGCAGTATTTT.

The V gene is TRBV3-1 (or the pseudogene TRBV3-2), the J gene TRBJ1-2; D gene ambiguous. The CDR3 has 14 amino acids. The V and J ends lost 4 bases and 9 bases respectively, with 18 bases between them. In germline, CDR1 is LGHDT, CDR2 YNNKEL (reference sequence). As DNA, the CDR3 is TGTGCCAGCAGCCCTAGAGGAGGCCTTGAGAGCTACACCTTC. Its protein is CASSPRGGLESYTF.

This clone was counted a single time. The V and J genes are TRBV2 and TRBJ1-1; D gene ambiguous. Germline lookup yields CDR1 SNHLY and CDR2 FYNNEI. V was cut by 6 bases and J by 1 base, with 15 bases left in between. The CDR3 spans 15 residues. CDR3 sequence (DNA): TGTGCCAGCAGCGCCGGGTGGTATGAGAACACTGAAGCTTTCTTT. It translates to CASSAGWYENTEAFF.

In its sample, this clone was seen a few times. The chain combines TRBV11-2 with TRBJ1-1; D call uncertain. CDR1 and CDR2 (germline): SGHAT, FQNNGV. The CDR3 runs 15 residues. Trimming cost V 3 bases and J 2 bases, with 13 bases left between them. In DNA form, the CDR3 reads TGTGCCAGCAGCTTCAGGCGTCAGTTAAACACTGAAGCTTTCTTT. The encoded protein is CASSFRRQLNTEAFF.

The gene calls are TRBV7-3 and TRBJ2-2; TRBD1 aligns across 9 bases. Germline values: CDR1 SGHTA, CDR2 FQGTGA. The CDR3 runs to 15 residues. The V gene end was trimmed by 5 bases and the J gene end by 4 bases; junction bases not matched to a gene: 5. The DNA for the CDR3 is TGTGCCAGCAGCCCACAGGGGGCGGTCACCGGGGAGCTGTTTTTT. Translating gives CASSPQGAVTGELFF.

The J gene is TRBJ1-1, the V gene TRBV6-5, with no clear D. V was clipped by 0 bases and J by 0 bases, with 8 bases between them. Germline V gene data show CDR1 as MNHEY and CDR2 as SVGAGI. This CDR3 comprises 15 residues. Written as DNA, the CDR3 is TGTGCCAGCAGTTACTCGAACACATTGAACACTGAAGCTTTCTTT. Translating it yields CASSYSNTLNTEAFF.

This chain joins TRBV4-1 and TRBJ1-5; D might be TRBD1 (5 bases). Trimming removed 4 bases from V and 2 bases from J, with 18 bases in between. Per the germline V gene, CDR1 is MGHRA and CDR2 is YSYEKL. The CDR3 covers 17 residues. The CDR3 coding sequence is TGCGCCAGCAGCCCCGGGGGAGGGAGGGGCCGCAATCAGCCCCAGCATTTT. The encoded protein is CASSPGGGRGRNQPQHF.

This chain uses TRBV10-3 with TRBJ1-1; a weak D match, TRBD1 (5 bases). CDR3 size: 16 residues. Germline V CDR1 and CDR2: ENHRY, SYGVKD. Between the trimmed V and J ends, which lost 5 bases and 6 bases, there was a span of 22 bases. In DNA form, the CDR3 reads TGTGCCATCAGTCTGAGTCGGGGCAGGGATGGGGCTGAAGCTTTCTTT. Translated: CAISLSRGRDGAEAFF.

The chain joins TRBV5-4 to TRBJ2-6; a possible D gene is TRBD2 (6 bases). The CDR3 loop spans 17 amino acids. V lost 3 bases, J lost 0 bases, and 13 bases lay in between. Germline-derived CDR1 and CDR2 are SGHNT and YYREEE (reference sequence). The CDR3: CASSSRAEGSGANVLTF. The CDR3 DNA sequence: TGTGCCAGCAGCTCCCGGGCGGAGGGCTCTGGGGCCAACGTCCTGACTTTC.

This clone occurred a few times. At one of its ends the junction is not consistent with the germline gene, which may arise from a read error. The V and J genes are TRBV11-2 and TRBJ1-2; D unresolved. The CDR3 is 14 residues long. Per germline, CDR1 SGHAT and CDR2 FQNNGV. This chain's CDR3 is CASSDRRTNYGYTF. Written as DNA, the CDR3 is TGTGCCAGCAGCGACCGGAGAACTAATTATGGCTACACCTTC.

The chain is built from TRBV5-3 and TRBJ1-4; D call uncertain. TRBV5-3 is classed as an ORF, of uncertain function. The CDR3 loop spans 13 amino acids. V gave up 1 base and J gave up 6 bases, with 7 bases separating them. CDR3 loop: CARSLIRDEKLFF. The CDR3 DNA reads TGTGCCAGAAGCTTGATCCGGGATGAAAAACTGTTTTTT.

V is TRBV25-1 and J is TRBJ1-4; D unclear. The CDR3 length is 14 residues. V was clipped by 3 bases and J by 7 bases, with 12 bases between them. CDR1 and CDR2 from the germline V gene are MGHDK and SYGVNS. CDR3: CASSERVGGEKLFF. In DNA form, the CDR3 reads TGTGCCAGCAGTGAGAGGGTAGGAGGTGAAAAACTGTTTTTT.

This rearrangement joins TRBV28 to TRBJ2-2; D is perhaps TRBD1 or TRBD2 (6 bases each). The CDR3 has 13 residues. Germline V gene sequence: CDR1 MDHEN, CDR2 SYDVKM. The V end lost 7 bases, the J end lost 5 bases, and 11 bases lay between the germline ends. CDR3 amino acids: CASTIGGTGELFF. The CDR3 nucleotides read TGTGCCAGCACCATAGGGGGGACCGGGGAGCTGTTTTTT.

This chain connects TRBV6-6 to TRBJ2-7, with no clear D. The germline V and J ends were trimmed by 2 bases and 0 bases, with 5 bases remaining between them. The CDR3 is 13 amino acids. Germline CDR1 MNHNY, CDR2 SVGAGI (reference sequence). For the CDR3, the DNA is TGTGCCAGCAGTTACCCCAGCTCCTACGAGCAGTACTTC. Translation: CASSYPSSYEQYF.

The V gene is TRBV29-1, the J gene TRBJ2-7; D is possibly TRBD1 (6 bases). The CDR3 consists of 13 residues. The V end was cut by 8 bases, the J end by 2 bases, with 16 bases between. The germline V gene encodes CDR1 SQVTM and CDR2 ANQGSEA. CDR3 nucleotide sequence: TGCAGCCTATCAGGGGACCCTACCTACGAGCAGTACTTC. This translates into CSLSGDPTYEQYF.

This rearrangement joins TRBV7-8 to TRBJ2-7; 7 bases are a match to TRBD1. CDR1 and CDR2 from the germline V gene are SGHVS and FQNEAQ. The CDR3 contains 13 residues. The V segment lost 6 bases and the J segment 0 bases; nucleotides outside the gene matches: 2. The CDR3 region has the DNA TGTGCCAGCAGTAGGACAGGCTCCTACGAGCAGTACTTC. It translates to CASSRTGSYEQYF.

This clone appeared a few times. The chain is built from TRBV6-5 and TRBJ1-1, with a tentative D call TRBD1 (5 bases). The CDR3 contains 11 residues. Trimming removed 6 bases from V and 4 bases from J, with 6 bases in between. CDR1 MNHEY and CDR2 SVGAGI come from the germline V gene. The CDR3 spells CASRRGTEAFF. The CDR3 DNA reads TGTGCCAGCAGGAGGGGCACTGAAGCTTTCTTT.

The CDR3 is CASSIHIDYEQYF. DNA of the CDR3: TGTGCCAGTAGTATTCACATTGATTACGAGCAGTACTTC. This sequence joins TRBV19 and TRBJ2-7; D unclear. V was trimmed by 3 bases and J by 4 bases, leaving 10 bases between them. The V gene's germline CDR1 is LNHDA and CDR2 SQIVND (reference sequence). The CDR3 extends over 13 amino acids. Using reference TRBV19 and TRBJ2-7 for the parts outside the CDR3, the full variable domain is DGGITQSPKYLFRKEGQNVTLSCEQNLNHDAMYWYRQDPGQGLRLIYYSQIVNDFQKGDIAEGYSVSREKKESFPLTVTSAQKNPTAFYLCASSIHIDYEQYFGPGTRLTVT.

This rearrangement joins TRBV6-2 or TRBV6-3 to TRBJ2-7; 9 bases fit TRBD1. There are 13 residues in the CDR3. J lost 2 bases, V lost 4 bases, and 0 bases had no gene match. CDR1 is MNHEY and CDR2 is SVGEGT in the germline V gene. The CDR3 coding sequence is TGTGCCAGCAGTTGGGACAGGGCCTACGAGCAGTACTTC. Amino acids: CASSWDRAYEQYF.

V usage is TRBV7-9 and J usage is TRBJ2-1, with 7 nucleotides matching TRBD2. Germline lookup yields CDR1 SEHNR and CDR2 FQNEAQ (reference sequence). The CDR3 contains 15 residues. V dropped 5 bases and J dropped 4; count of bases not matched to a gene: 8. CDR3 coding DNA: TGTGCCAGCAGCCCACCCTCACTAGCGTACAATGAGCAGTTCTTC. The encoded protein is CASSPPSLAYNEQFF.

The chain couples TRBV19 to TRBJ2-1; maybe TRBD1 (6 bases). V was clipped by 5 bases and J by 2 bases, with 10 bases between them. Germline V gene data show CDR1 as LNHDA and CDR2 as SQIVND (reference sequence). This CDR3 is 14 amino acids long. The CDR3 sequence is CASSWDTTYNEQFF. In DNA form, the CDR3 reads TGTGCCAGTAGTTGGGACACAACCTACAATGAGCAGTTCTTC.

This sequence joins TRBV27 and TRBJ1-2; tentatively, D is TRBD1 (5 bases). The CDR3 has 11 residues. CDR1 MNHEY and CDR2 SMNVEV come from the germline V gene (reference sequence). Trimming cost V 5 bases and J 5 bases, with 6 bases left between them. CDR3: CASSEGYGYTF. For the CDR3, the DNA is TGTGCCAGCAGTGAGGGGTATGGCTACACCTTC.

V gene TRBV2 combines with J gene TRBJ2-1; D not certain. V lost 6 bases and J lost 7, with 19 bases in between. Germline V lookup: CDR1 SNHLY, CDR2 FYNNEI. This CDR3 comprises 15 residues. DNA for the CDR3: TGTGCCAGCAGCTCGACTCCCTACACTACTAATGAGCAGTTCTTC. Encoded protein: CASSSTPYTTNEQFF.

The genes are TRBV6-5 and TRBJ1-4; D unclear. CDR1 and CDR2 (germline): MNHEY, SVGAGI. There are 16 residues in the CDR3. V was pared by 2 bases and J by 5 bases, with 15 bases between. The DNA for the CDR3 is TGTGCCAGCAGTTACACGAGGGCAGGTCAGAATGAAAAACTGTTTTTT. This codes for CASSYTRAGQNEKLFF.

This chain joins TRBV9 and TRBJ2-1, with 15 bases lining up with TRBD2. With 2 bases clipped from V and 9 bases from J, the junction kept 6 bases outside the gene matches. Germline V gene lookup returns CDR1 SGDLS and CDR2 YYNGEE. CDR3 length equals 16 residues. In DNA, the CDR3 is TGTGCCAGCAGCGTCGGGACTAGCGGGGGGAGCCGTGAGCAGTTCTTC. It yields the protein CASSVGTSGGSREQFF.

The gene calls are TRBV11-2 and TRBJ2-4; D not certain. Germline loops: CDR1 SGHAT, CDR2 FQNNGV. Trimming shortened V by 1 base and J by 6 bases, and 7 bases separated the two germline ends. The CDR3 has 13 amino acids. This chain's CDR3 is CASSLGTRNIQYF. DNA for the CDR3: TGTGCCAGCAGCTTAGGGACGAGAAACATTCAGTACTTC.

CDR3 nucleotide sequence: TGTGCCACCAGTGATTACAGGGGGCACGAGCAGTACTTC. Its translation: CATSDYRGHEQYF. J is TRBJ2-7 and V is TRBV24-1, with TRBD1 matching over 9 bases. Germline V lookup: CDR1 KGHDR, CDR2 SFDVKD. The J segment lost 5 bases and the V segment lost 2 bases, leaving 0 bases of the junction unmatched. The CDR3 is made up of 13 amino acids.